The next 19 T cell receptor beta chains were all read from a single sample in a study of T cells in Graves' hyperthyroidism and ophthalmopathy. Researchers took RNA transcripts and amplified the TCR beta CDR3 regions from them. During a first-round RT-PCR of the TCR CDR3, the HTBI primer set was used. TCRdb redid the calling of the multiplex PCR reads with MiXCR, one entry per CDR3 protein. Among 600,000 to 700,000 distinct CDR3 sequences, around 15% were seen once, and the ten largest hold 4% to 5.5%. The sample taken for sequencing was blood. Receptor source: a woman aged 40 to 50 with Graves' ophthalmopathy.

The CDR3 reads CASGSSGRTYEQYF. The DNA for the CDR3 is TGTGCCAGCGGCTCTAGCGGGAGGACCTACGAGCAGTACTTC. The chain uses TRBV28 and TRBJ2-7, with 11 bases aligning to TRBD2. V lost 8 bases and J lost 2; bases outside the gene matches: 5. The CDR3 spans 14 residues. The V gene's germline CDR1 is MDHEN and CDR2 SYDVKM.

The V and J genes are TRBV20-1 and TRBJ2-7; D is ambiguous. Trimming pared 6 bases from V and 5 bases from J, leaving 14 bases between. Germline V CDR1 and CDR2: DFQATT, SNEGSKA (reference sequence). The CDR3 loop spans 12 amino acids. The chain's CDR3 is CSASAKIHEQYF. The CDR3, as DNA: TGCAGTGCGTCCGCAAAGATCCACGAGCAGTACTTC.

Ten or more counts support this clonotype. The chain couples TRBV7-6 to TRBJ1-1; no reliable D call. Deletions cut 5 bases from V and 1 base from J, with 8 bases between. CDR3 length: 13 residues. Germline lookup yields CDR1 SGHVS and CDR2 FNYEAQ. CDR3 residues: CASSPRQNTEAFF. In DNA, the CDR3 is TGTGCCAGCAGCCCCCGACAGAACACTGAAGCTTTCTTT. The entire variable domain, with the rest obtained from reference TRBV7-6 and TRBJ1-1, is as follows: GAGVSQSPRYKVTKRGQDVALRCDPISGHVSLYWYRQALGQGPEFLTYFNYEAQQDKSGLPNDRFSAERPEGSISTLTIQRTEQRDSAMYRCASSPRQNTEAFFGQGTRLTVV.

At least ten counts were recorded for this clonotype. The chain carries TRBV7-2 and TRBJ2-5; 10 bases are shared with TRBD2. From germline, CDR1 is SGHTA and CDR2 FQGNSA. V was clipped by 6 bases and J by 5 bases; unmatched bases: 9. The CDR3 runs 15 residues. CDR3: CASSPESGRGETQYF. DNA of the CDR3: TGTGCCAGCAGTCCCGAAAGCGGGAGGGGGGAGACCCAGTACTTC.

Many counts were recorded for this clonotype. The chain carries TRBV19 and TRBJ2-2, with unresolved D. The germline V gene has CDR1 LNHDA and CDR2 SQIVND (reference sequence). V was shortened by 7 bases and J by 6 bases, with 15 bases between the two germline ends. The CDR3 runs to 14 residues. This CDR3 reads CASTLLDVAGELFF. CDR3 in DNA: TGTGCCAGTACCCTTCTTGACGTAGCCGGGGAGCTGTTTTTT.

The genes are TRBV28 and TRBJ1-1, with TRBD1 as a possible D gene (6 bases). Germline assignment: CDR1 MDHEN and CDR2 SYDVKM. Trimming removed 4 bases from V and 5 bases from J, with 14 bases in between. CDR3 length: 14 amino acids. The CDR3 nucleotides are TGTGCCAGCAGTTGGGGGCGTGGGGAGACTGAAGCTTTCTTT. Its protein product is CASSWGRGETEAFF.

The DNA of the CDR3 is TGCAGTGCTAGTTTTGGGGGCGCCGGGGAGACCCAGTACTTC. This sequence encodes CSASFGGAGETQYF. This chain joins TRBV20-1 and TRBJ2-5, with TRBD1 as a possible D gene (6 bases). With 3 bases removed from V and 5 bases from J, the gap between germline ends came to 16 bases. The CDR3 length is 14 residues. In germline, CDR1 is DFQATT, CDR2 SNEGSKA (reference sequence).

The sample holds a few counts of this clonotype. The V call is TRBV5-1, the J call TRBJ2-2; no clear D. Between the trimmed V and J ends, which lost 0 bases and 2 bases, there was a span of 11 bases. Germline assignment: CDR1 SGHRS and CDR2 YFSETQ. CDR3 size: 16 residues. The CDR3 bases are TGCGCCAGCAGCTTGGATGGCGAACTCAACACCGGGGAGCTGTTTTTT. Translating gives CASSLDGELNTGELFF.

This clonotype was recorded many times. CDR3 coding DNA: TGTGCCAGCAGCACCATTTCGACAGTATTCTATGGCTACACCTTC. It yields the protein CASSTISTVFYGYTF. This chain joins TRBV12-3 or TRBV12-4 and TRBJ1-2; D is possibly TRBD1 (5 bases). V lost 6 bases and J lost 4, with 18 bases in between. The CDR3 is 15 residues long.

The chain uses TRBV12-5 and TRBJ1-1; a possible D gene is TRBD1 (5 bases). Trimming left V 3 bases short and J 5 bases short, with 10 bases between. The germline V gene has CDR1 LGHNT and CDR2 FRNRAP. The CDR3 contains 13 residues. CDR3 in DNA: TGTGCTAGTGGTTTTCCGGGGGGTACTGAAGCTTTCTTT. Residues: CASGFPGGTEAFF.

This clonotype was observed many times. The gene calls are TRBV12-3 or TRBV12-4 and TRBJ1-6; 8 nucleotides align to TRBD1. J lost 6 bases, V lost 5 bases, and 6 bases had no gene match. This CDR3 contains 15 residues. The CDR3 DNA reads TGTGCCAGCAGTCCTGGGACAGGACTTAATTCACCCCTCCACTTT. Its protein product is CASSPGTGLNSPLHF.

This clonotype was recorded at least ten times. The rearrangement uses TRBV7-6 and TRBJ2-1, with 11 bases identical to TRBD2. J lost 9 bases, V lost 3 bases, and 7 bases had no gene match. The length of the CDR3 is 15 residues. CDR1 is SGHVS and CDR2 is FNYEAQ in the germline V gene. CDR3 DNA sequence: TGTGCCAGCAGCTTGGTGCTAGCGGGAGGTGGTGAGCAGTTCTTC. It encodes CASSLVLAGGGEQFF.

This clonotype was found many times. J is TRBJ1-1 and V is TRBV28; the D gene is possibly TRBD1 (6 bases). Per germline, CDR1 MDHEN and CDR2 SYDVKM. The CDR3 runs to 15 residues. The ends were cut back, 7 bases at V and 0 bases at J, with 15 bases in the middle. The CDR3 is CASKGGSIVNTEAFF. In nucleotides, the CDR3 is TGTGCCAGCAAGGGGGGGAGCATAGTGAACACTGAAGCTTTCTTT.

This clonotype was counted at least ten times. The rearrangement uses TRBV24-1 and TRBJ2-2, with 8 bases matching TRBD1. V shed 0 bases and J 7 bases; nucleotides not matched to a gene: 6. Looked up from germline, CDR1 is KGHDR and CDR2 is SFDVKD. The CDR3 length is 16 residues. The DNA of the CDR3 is TGTGCCACCAGTGATTTGGGACAGGGAGCGGACGGGGAGCTGTTTTTT. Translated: CATSDLGQGADGELFF.

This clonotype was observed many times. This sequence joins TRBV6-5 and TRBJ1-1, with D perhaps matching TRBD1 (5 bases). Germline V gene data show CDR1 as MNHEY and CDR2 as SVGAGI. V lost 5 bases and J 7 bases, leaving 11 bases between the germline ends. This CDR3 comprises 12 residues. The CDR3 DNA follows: TGTGCCAGCAGTCACGGGGGGTATGAAGCTTTCTTT. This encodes CASSHGGYEAFF.

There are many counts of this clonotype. For the CDR3, the DNA is TGTGCCAGTAGTTCCCCCCGGGACCGCAATCAGCCCCAGCATTTT. It codes for CASSSPRDRNQPQHF. This chain joins TRBV19 and TRBJ1-5; tentatively, D is TRBD1 (5 bases). The CDR3 contains 15 residues. CDR1 LNHDA and CDR2 SQIVND come from the germline V gene (reference sequence). Trimming removed 5 bases at V and 2 bases at J, with 13 bases between.

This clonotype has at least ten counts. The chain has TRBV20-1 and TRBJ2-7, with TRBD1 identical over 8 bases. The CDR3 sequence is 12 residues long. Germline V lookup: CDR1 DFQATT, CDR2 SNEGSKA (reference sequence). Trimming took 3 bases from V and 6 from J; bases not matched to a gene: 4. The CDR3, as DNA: TGCAGTGCTAGGTGGGACAGGTCCGAGCAGTACTTC. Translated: CSARWDRSEQYF.

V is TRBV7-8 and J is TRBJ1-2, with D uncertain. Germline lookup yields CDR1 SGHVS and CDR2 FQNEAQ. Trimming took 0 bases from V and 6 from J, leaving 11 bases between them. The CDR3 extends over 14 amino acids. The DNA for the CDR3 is TGTGCCAGCAGCTTAGCGCTGCCCGGTAATGGCTACACCTTC. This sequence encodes CASSLALPGNGYTF.

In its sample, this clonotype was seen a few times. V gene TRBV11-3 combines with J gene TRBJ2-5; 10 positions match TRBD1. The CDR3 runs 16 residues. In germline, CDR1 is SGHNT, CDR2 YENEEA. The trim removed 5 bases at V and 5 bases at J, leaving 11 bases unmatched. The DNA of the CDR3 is TGTGCCAGCAGCCTTGGGACAGGGGCGATTCGGGAGACCCAGTACTTC. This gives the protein CASSLGTGAIRETQYF.